Each of the 15 T cell receptor beta chains below was sequenced from the same sample in a study of blood T cell repertoires in COVID-19 (dated by TCRdb to 2020 to 2021). Library prep was done by the immunoSEQ multiplex PCR assay. Imported from immuneACCESS, the table was reduced by TCRdb to in-frame sequences with V and J called. These copies leave out some clones; in studies compared against another copy, an unresolved V gene accounts for under half, and the cause of the remainder is not known. Here the sample has 50,000 to 75,000 clones; roughly 82% occur a single time. 5% to 5.5% of the sample rests with the top ten. Material: peripheral blood. The receptors were sampled from a human donor in a cohort sampled during active COVID-19.

CDR3 DNA: TGTGCCAGCAGTGACCCCGTCGTCCACTACCCGTATTTAGATACGCAGTATTTT. Protein sequence: CASSDPVVHYPYLDTQYF. The V and J genes are TRBV6-4 and TRBJ2-3; unclear D gene. The CDR3 consists of 18 residues. Trimming shortened V by 2 bases and J by 5 bases, and 23 bases separated the two germline ends. The V gene's germline CDR1 is MRHNA and CDR2 SNTAGT.

This clone was picked up one time. The V and J genes are TRBV9 and TRBJ2-4; TRBD2 matches 8 bases. The CDR3 sequence is 13 residues long. V lost 3 bases to trimming and J lost 7 bases; unmatched junction nucleotides: 3. CDR1 and CDR2 from the germline V gene are SGDLS and YYNGEE. The CDR3 bases are TGTGCCAGCAGCGCGGGACTAGTGAACATTCAGTACTTC. This translates into CASSAGLVNIQYF.

CDR3 DNA sequence: TGCGCCAGCAGCCAAGATGTGGCGGGGGTCCAGGGTGAGCAGTACTTC. It codes for CASSQDVAGVQGEQYF. J is TRBJ2-7 and V is TRBV4-3, with 7 bases lining up with TRBD2. J gave up 7 bases and V 0 bases, and 12 bases lay outside the gene matches. The CDR3 loop spans 16 amino acids. Germline CDR1 LGHNA, CDR2 YSLEER.

The chain links TRBV5-1 to TRBJ2-5; 7 bases map to TRBD2. Looked up from germline, CDR1 is SGHRS and CDR2 is YFSETQ. This CDR3 has 16 residues. V dropped 0 bases and J dropped 5; count of bases not matched to a gene: 10. CDR3 nucleotides: TGCGCCAGCAGCTTGGATCCTAGCGGAGGGCAGGAGACCCAGTACTTC. It codes for CASSLDPSGGQETQYF.

This chain connects TRBV5-6 to TRBJ2-3; tentatively, D is TRBD2 (7 bases). This CDR3 has 17 amino acids. Germline CDR1 SGHDT, CDR2 YYEEEE. V was trimmed by 4 bases and J by 2 bases, leaving 20 bases between them. CDR3 sequence: CASSPSPAGAITDTQYF. The CDR3 DNA reads TGTGCCAGCAGCCCGAGTCCGGCGGGGGCGATCACAGATACGCAGTATTTT. The whole variable domain, remainder taken from reference TRBV5-6 and TRBJ2-3, is DAGVTQSPTHLIKTRGQQVTLRCSPKSGHDTVSWYQQALGQGPQFIFQYYEEEERQRGNFPDRFSGHQFPNYSSELNVNALLLGDSALYLCASSPSPAGAITDTQYFGPGTRLTVL.

V gene TRBV6-2 or TRBV6-3 combines with J gene TRBJ1-5, with TRBD1 identical over 7 bases. Trimming at V came to 3 bases and at J to 6 bases, leaving 8 bases not matched to a gene. Per germline, CDR1 MNHEY and CDR2 SVGEGT. There are 15 residues in the CDR3. CDR3 sequence (DNA): TGTGCCAGCAGTTATGAGACAGGGAAGATTCAGCCCCAGCATTTT. Its protein is CASSYETGKIQPQHF.

The chain uses TRBV6-6 and TRBJ2-5, with a weak D call TRBD1 (5 bases). V was clipped by 8 bases and J by 0 bases, with 10 bases between them. The CDR3 is made up of 13 amino acids. Germline V lookup: CDR1 MNHNY, CDR2 SVGAGI (reference sequence). CDR3 sequence (DNA): TGTGCCAGCGGACACACGTACCAAGAGACCCAGTACTTC. Its translation is CASGHTYQETQYF.

This clone was counted a single time. The chain joins TRBV10-3 to TRBJ2-1, with TRBD2 matching 12 bases. V was pared by 0 bases and J by 8 bases, with 5 bases of the junction left unmatched. Germline V gene lookup returns CDR1 ENHRY and CDR2 SYGVKD. This CDR3 is 16 amino acids long. CDR3 bases: TGTGCCATCAGTGAGTCGCTAGCGGGGGGGTATGATGAGCAGTTCTTC. Its translation: CAISESLAGGYDEQFF.

The CDR3, as DNA: TGTGCCAGCAGTTGGGGCACGGCGACCTCTGGAAACACCATATATTTT. Protein: CASSWGTATSGNTIYF. The V and J genes are TRBV6-2 or TRBV6-3 and TRBJ1-3; TRBD1 might be the D (5 bases). From germline, CDR1 is MNHEY and CDR2 SVGEGT. This CDR3 region has 16 residues. V was cut by 4 bases and J by 0 bases, with 13 bases left in between.

The rearrangement links TRBV14 to TRBJ1-6, with D possibly matching TRBD1 (5 bases). The CDR3 covers 16 residues. Per germline, CDR1 SGHDN and CDR2 FVKESK. The germline V and J ends were trimmed by 4 bases and 0 bases, with 10 bases remaining between them. The DNA of the CDR3 is TGTGCCAGCAGCCGGACCAGGGCCTCCTATAATTCACCCCTCCACTTT. It is translated as CASSRTRASYNSPLHF.

The chain uses TRBV2 and TRBJ2-1; 13 bases align to TRBD2. CDR3 length: 13 residues. Germline trimming cut 11 bases from V and 4 bases from J; bases unmatched to any gene: 2. Germline V gene sequence: CDR1 SNHLY, CDR2 FYNNEI. The CDR3 DNA sequence: TGTGCCGGGGGACTAGCGGGGTACAATGAGCAGTTCTTC. It is translated as CAGGLAGYNEQFF.

A remark on this clone: Other DNA sequences in this sample translate to the same CDR3. The J gene is TRBJ1-3, the V gene TRBV11-2; a possible D gene is TRBD1 (5 bases). Trimming removed 1 base at V and 0 bases at J, with 7 bases between. The CDR3 contains 15 residues. Germline assignment: CDR1 SGHAT and CDR2 FQNNGV. CDR3 protein: CASSLAGDSGNTIYF. CDR3 sequence (DNA): TGTGCCAGCAGCTTAGCGGGGGACTCTGGAAACACCATATATTTT.

This chain links TRBV6-5 with TRBJ2-3; 9 bases are a match to TRBD1. This CDR3 contains 13 residues. The trim removed 10 bases at V and 4 bases at J, leaving 6 bases unmatched. Germline values: CDR1 MNHEY, CDR2 SVGAGI. CDR3 residues: CAIAQGASDTQYF. The CDR3 DNA sequence: TGTGCCATCGCACAGGGGGCATCAGATACGCAGTATTTT.

The chain carries TRBV19 and TRBJ2-2; possible D gene TRBD1, 6 bases. Germline values: CDR1 LNHDA, CDR2 SQIVND (reference sequence). Trimming removed 3 bases from V and 7 bases from J, with 12 bases in between. The CDR3 is 14 amino acids. This CDR3 is CASSISQGGGELFF. The CDR3, as DNA: TGTGCCAGTAGTATCTCACAGGGCGGCGGGGAGCTGTTTTTT.

This chain links TRBV11-2 with TRBJ2-3; 11 bases are a match to TRBD2. The CDR3 has 16 amino acids. V lost 7 bases to trimming and J lost 5 bases; unmatched junction nucleotides: 11. The germline V gene encodes CDR1 SGHAT and CDR2 FQNNGV. CDR3 amino acids: CASKPLAGGPGDTQYF. Written as DNA, the CDR3 is TGTGCCAGCAAGCCGTTAGCGGGGGGGCCGGGAGATACGCAGTATTTT.